This T cell receptor (beta chain) is drawn from a study of cytomegalovirus exposure and HLA in healthy donors (dated by TCRdb to 2016 to 2017). The study in broad terms: An earlier analysis of 587 of the donors reported around 280 Gb of sequence data and roughly 120 million unique TCR beta sequences obtained from roughly 170 million T cells. Along with the roughly 700-subject first cohort, a separate validation cohort of over a hundred different subjects was used. On average, roughly 250,000 unique TCR beta nucleotide sequences were sequenced per donor among several hundred genotyped donors of the cohort, with 15% to 20% of those sequences being non-productive. To decide whether each TCR beta V gene segment behaved as functional or pseudogenic, an earlier analysis of fewer than 750 of the donors relied on high-throughput TCR beta sequencing. Both class I and class II loci were covered by HLA typing, at four-digit resolution. Of the roughly 400 genotyped donors, approximately 81% were placed in the genetic ancestry cluster associated with self-reported Caucasian donors. Every discovery cohort repertoire had been produced on one sequencing platform. To predict cytomegalovirus infection status, the study brought together high-throughput TCR immunosequencing, statistical association of individual TCRs with disease status, and machine learning. A later genetic analysis used genome-wide SNP genotypes for about three fifths of the 666 donors, treating that subset as a discovery cohort. Roughly 5 DR-DQ haplotypes were treated as single units for association and clustering because of strong linkage in the cohort. In a later analysis, previously published TCR beta repertoires from 550 to 750 donors were re-analyzed and high-resolution HLA genotyping was added so that TCR occurrence patterns could be studied. Alongside the repertoire data, information on donor age, sex, ethnicity and CMV serostatus was compiled. The T cell repertoires of under 700 subjects were profiled by immunosequencing and related to cytomegalovirus serostatus. Rather than using new phenotypic data, the later analysis identified candidate immune exposures from TCR beta sequences and from how often those sequences occurred across donors. Typing coverage differed by locus: A, B, C, DRB1 and DQB1 were typed in about 620-640 donors, DQA1 in 500 to 550, DPA1 in around 600, and DPB1 in 472. The aim of the study was to test whether cataloging public T cell receptors could identify signatures of past pathogen exposure. Approximately 330 gigabases of sequencing data and roughly 81 million unique TCR sequences made up an early release that covered 500 to 700 HLA-typed donors.

Study-wide findings and limitations: Because the 87-base-pair reads could not distinguish some IMGT-functional V segments, including TRBV6-2 and TRBV6-3, those segments were excluded. In a later analysis, HLA-associated TCR beta chains showed more clonal expansion and lower generation probabilities than non-associated chains that were equally common. A later analysis reported that several top co-occurrence clusters appeared linked to parvovirus B19, influenza, CMV and Epstein-Barr virus. In vitro tests confirmed that a few of the cytomegalovirus-associated TCR beta chains recognize cytomegalovirus antigens. Most TCR sequences were seen in very few donors, while some public TCRs were found in many individuals. In this cohort, only TCR beta chains were sequenced, and detectable features were limited by the absence of alpha or paired-chain data. A group of highly shared sequence variants was considered likely to be a technical artifact of the sequencing pipeline. When HLA alleles, especially DR and DQ, strongly co-occurred, TCR associations were difficult to assign to individual alleles. Broadly in line with IMGT annotations, most TCR beta V segments showed up in productive rearrangements about 90% or about 30% of the time in an earlier analysis of some 590 of the donors. The classifier was reported to diagnose cytomegalovirus status with high specificity and sensitivity in both the original cohort and the validation cohort. CMV serostatus was the only immune exposure information available for the cohort. It was suggested by the authors that the approach could potentially be generalized to other disease states and immunological phenotypes. A further reported finding was that TCR beta sequences accurately predicted the HLA-A and HLA-B alleles for most subjects in the first cohort. Because some donors lacked HLA typing at each locus, the association tests relied only on the typed subset. Most CMV-associated TCR beta chains appeared to be HLA-restricted in a later analysis, and the HLA associations seemed to be driven largely by CMV exposure. A later analysis found that TCR association rates varied across HLA loci, with DRB1 alleles showing the most associated TCRs and HLA-C alleles the fewest. Correlated functional status among segregating V segments might be attributable to linkage disequilibrium, but an unknown experimental factor could not be ruled out. A later genetic analysis reported fewer N-insertions in productive TCRs among donors in an Asian-associated ancestry cluster than the roughly 640-donor mean. Specific HLA alleles were associated with roughly 17,000 TCR beta sequences at a false discovery rate of 0.05 in a later analysis. Roughly uniform sequencing depth across donors was assumed in presence/absence analyses, although this assumption may not hold. A total of 164 TCR beta chains were listed by the study as associated with cytomegalovirus. Because counts were too low, roughly 18 rarely observed V segments, including chromosome 9 orphons, were left out of the earlier analysis of a few hundred of the donors. In a later genetic analysis, a missense DCLRE1C variant was associated with V-gene and J-gene trimming of TCR beta chains, and the association was replicated in an independent cohort.

The cohort comprised more than 550 healthy bone marrow donors. Cohort members were all nominally healthy when sampled, although unrecorded immune exposures were likely present. The donor was CMV seropositive and was included in the group of approximately 300 seropositive cohort members. Each donor provided a peripheral blood sample, and peripheral blood mononuclear cells were used for TCR beta sequencing. The Qiagen DNeasy Blood Extraction Kit was used to extract genomic DNA from the blood cell samples. CDR1 MNHEY and CDR2 SMNVEV are derived from the germline V gene (reference sequence). Including the terminal cysteine and phenylalanine, the CDR3 comprises 14 residues. The DNA shown is the 42-base CDR3, in frame from base 1. V lost 3 bases and J lost 3 bases, and the count of bases not matched to a germline gene is 3. Regarding this clone: This receptor's antigen is unknown. There are no base qualities to consult, and no much larger clone falls within one base.

Libraries were prepared through the immunoSEQ multiplex PCR assay. For the multiplex PCR, a mixture combining 60 forward primers for TCR Vbeta segments and 13 reverse primers for TCR Jbeta segments was used. The CDR3 region of rearranged TCR beta genes was amplified from genomic DNA with a multiplex PCR assay. Amplified TCR beta libraries were sequenced as 87-base-pair reads on the Illumina HiSeq System. The study's own analysis went as follows. A later analysis counted some 80 million unique TCR beta chains across the 670 or so repertoires, and roughly 9.9 million of these chains were shared by at least two donors. Raw reads were error-corrected and collapsed into unique sequences with a nearest-neighbor algorithm that merged closely related sequences to remove PCR and sequencing errors. Alignment of CDR3 sequences to IMGT reference sequences was used to assign V, D and J gene segments. For a sequence to be retained, a match of at least six nucleotides to both a V gene segment and a J gene segment was required. A rearrangement counted as productive if the CDR3 had no stop codons and remained in frame with V and J, and every other rearrangement counted as non-productive. CDR3 was defined according to IMGT convention as the region running from the second conserved V-encoded cysteine to the conserved J-encoded phenylalanine. The earlier analysis of about 560 of the donors excluded any sequence lacking an unambiguous match to a single V gene segment. An earlier analysis of roughly 590 of the donors called V segments functional above 56.7% productive rearrangements and segregating when the between-donor standard deviation exceeded 5%. A statistical classification framework was developed to diagnose cytomegalovirus status using the catalog of TCR beta chain sequences. A later analysis assigned V and J genes by comparing TCR nucleotide sequences with IMGT/GENE-DB human TR gene sequences. Using the TCRdist pipeline, a later analysis assigned CDR3 sequences along with most-parsimonious VDJ recombination scenarios. In a later analysis, each TCR beta chain was defined by its CDR3 amino acid sequence together with its V-gene family, and reads lacking a unique V-gene family were excluded. As a way to deal with suspected cross-contamination and a sequencing artifact, a later analysis dropped 450 to 600 nucleotide sequences that were highly shared and had low generation probability. A later analysis calculated a clonal expansion index for each public chain from normalized within-repertoire ranks of inferred template counts. Generation probabilities in a later analysis came from a VDJ recombination model fitted to out-of-frame rearrangements, and those results were checked against IGoR. A later analysis scored TCR-TCR, TCR-HLA and TCR-CMV co-occurrence with hypergeometric tests, applying a repertoire-size bias correction to TCR pairs. A later analysis estimated false discovery rates by permuting HLA or CMV assignments 20 times. A later analysis grouped co-occurring TCRs with DBSCAN, adding TCRdist sequence similarity when clustering within HLA-allele-positive subsets. Repertoires with fewer than 30,000 or more than 120,000 public chains, plus five repertoires with anomalous nucleotide sharing, were excluded from co-occurrence clustering. Sourced from immuneACCESS, this table was stored by TCRdb with only in-frame sequences that have V and J called. A share of the clones is absent; for the studies checked, an unresolved V gene accounts for under half, and the remainder has no known explanation. V and J calls and clone size are as listed in that table; D and trimming were resolved from the DNA. This sample comprises 150,000 to 200,000 clones, 78% of them detected only once. Of the sample, roughly an eighth falls within the top ten clones.

Material: PBMCs. The origin of this receptor is a woman aged 45-65 years in good health and CMV-seropositive. The chain is assembled from TRBV27 and TRBJ2-7; 9 junctional bases match TRBD1. The CDR3 protein is CASSLGQGIYEQYF. The nucleotides are TGTGCCAGCAGTTTGGGACAGGGTATCTACGAGCAGTACTTC.